This T cell receptor beta chain was retrieved from a study of brain T cells in children with intractable seizures (dated by TCRdb to about 2021). In terms of the full investigation: A NanoString immunology panel was first used to screen resected brain tissue from about 53 pediatric epilepsy surgery cases for immune gene transcripts. Of the 12 selected surgery cases, pre-surgery blood was also sequenced for eight, so four had brain tissue only. Study-wide conclusions, independent of this receptor: Sequencing depth differed between pre- and post-surgery blood, so clones missing from the pre-surgery sample may reflect undersampling. The patients' HCMV serostatus was not known, and viral specificity was inferred solely from CDR3 sequence similarity.

The time point label here, explained by the study, means: blood from clinic visit 5 months post-surgery; TSC patient then seizure free. The surgery cases showing the highest brain T cell transcript signatures were chosen for TCR beta chain sequencing of brain tissue and, when available, of blood. Before surgery, the patients had been given at least one anti-epileptic drug. TCR-sequenced patients were children with drug-resistant epilepsy due to tuberous sclerosis complex, focal cortical dysplasia, Rasmussen encephalitis or hemimegalencephaly. Bulk genomic DNA was extracted from unsorted brain tissue and whole blood with the Monarch genomic DNA purification kit. A single count supports this clone. There is no known antigen for this receptor. No quality values exist for individual bases; no much larger clone is one base distant. The immunoSEQ assay was applied to genomic DNA to generate the TCR beta chain sequences. On the authors' methods: CDR3 sequences that did not begin with the conserved framework cysteine at position 104 were removed by hand. To get clonality, the normalized Shannon's Diversity Index was subtracted from one, giving values from 0 (maximal diversity) to 1 (oligoclonal). To check whether a given CDR3 had different frequencies in two samples, for example brain versus blood, chi-squared comparison-of-proportions tests were used. Public clonotypes were identified through searches of immuneACCESS, and similarity to known antiviral clonotypes was evaluated with the VDJdb browser. The source is immuneACCESS, and TCRdb retained only in-frame sequences with V and J called. Part of the clones is not carried over; for the studies checked, unresolved V genes explain less than half of this, and the remainder is unexplained. V, J and clone size derive from that table, while D and trimming were established from the DNA sequence. The sample data list about 340,000 clones, and 93% of these were observed just once. In total, the top ten clones hold 4.5% to 7% of the sample.

The CDR3, from cysteine to phenylalanine, totals 14 residues. Of all the DNA, just the CDR3 is kept, 42 bases in frame from base 1. V and J are trimmed by 2 bases and 2 bases, and the gene matches miss 3 bases of the junction. For CDR1 and CDR2, the germline V gene (reference sequence) lists MNHNY and SVGAGI. The receptor was derived from a boy less than two years old with tuberous sclerosis and intractable seizures. The V gene is TRBV6-6 and the J gene is TRBJ2-7; 7 bases in the junction line up with TRBD2. This specimen was peripheral blood, taken 4 to 6 months after surgery. In nucleotides, the sequence is TGTGCCAGCAGTTACGGGGGGGACCCCTACGAGCAGTACTTC. The encoded protein is CASSYGGDPYEQYF.